This TCR beta chain was recovered during a study of cytomegalovirus exposure and HLA in healthy donors. It was the roughly 120-subject validation cohort, separate from the approximately 700-subject first cohort, to which the donors belonged. Assay used: immunoSEQ multiplex PCR; TCRdb lists only in-frame clones, some missing. The table has roughly 310,000 clones, 88% seen once; the top ten hold approximately 0.9%. The germline gives CDR1 SQVTM, CDR2 ANQGSEA. There are 12 residues in the CDR3. The study, taken as a whole, reports: A list of around 150 TCR beta chains associated with cytomegalovirus was given. Most sequenced TCRs were rare (though some public TCRs occurred in many donors).

With respect to this clone: Its antigen is unidentified.

The chain couples TRBV29-1 to TRBJ2-7, with TRBD1 matching over 10 bases. This TCR was recovered from a man aged 25-45 years in good health and CMV-seronegative. The sequenced sample consisted of PBMCs. DNA for the CDR3: TGCAGTGCCGGGACAGGGGATGCCGAGCAGTACTTC. This sequence encodes CSAGTGDAEQYF.